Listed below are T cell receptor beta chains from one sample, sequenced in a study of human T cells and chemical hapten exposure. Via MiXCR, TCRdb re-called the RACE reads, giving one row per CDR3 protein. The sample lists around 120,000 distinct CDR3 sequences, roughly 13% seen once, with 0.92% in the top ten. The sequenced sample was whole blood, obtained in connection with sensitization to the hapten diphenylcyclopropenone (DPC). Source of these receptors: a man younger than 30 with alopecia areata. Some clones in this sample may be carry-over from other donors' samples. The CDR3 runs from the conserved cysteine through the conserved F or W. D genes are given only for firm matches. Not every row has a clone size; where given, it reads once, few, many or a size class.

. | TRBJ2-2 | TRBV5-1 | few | CASSLVTSLNTGELFF | TGCGCCAGCAGCTTGGTGACCAGTCTGAACACCGGGGAGCTGTTTTTT
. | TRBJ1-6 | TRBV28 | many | CASGTSYNSPLHF | TGTGCCAGCGGGACGTCCTATAATTCACCCCTCCACTTT
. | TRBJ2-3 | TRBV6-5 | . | CASFIRLGGDTQYF | TGTGCCAGCTTTATAAGACTAGGAGGAGATACGCAGTATTTT
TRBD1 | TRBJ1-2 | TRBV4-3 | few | CASSQGTGSYGYTF | TGCGCCAGCAGCCAGGGGACAGGGAGTTATGGCTACACCTTC
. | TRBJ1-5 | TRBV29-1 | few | CSVLAVGFEHF | TGCAGCGTGCTCGCGGTAGGTTTTGAGCATTTT
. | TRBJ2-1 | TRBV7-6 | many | CASSSRQWNNEQFF | TGTGCCAGCAGCTCCCGACAGTGGAACAATGAGCAGTTCTTC
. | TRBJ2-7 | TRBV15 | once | CATSGGRSYEQYF | TGTGCCACCAGCGGGGGACGGTCCTACGAGCAGTACTTC
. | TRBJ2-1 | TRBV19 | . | CASSIFHRVPIEQFF | TGTGCCAGTAGTATCTTCCACAGGGTCCCAATTGAGCAGTTCTTC
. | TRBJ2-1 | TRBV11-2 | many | CASSSRTAHSYNEQFF | TGTGCCAGCAGCTCCCGGACAGCCCACTCCTACAATGAGCAGTTCTTC
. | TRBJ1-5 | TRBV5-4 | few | CASSLGPGNQPQHF | TGTGCCAGCAGCTTGGGACCGGGCAATCAGCCCCAGCATTTT
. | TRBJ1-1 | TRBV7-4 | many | CASSLAGMNTEAFF | TGTGCCAGCAGCCTGGCGGGGATGAACACTGAAGCTTTCTTT
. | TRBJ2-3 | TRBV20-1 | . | CSAPLGAGSTDTQYF | TGCAGTGCCCCTCTCGGAGCGGGCAGCACAGATACGCAGTATTTT
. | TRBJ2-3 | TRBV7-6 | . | CASSNSWRGLSTDTQYF | TGTGCCAGCAGCAACTCTTGGCGGGGGCTCAGCACAGATACGCAGTATTTT
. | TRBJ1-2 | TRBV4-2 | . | CASSQEEPAAGYGYTF | TGTGCCAGCAGCCAAGAAGAACCAGCGGCTGGCTATGGCTACACCTTC
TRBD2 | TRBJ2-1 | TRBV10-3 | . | CAIKAGVDEQFF | TGTGCCATCAAAGCGGGGGTCGATGAGCAGTTCTTC
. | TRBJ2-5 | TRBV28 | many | CASSQGGETQYF | TGTGCCAGCAGTCAGGGAGGAGAGACCCAGTACTTC
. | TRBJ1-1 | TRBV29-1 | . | CSVVSGEREAFF | TGCAGCGTTGTGAGTGGGGAGCGTGAAGCTTTCTTT
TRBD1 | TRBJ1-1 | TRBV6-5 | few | CATIIRGTGTTEAFF | TGTGCCACAATCATTAGGGGGACAGGTACCACTGAAGCTTTCTTT
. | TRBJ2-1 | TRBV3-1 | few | CASSQETGAYNEQFF | TGTGCCAGCAGCCAAGAAACAGGAGCCTACAATGAGCAGTTCTTC
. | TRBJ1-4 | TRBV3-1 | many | CASSHRGLGNEKLFF | TGTGCCAGCAGCCATCGTGGGCTGGGTAATGAAAAACTGTTTTTT
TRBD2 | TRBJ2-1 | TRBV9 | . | CASSVAGTSGNEQFF | TGTGCCAGCAGCGTAGCGGGGACTAGCGGAAATGAGCAGTTCTTC
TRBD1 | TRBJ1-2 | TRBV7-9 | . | CASSQPPDRDRGYTF | TGTGCCAGCAGCCAGCCCCCGGACAGGGATCGTGGCTACACCTTC
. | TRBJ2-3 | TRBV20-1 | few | CSARGYLDTQYF | TGCAGTGCTAGGGGCTACCTAGATACGCAGTATTTT
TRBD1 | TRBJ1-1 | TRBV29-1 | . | CSAIRGATEAFF | TGCAGCGCCATCAGGGGGGCCACTGAAGCTTTCTTT
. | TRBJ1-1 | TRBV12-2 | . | CASRPQARQANTEAFF | TGTGCAAGTCGCCCACAGGCTCGTCAAGCGAACACTGAAGCTTTCTTT
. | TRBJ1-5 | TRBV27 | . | CASSFAAGAPAQHF | TGTGCCAGCAGTTTTGCGGCCGGGGCCCCAGCCCAGCATTTT
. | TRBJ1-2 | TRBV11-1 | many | CASRPSGRSNYGYTF | TGTGCCAGCAGACCTAGTGGGAGGTCTAACTATGGCTACACCTTC
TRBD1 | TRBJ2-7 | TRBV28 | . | CASNSWDRSYEQYF | TGTGCCAGCAACTCATGGGACAGAAGCTACGAGCAGTACTTC
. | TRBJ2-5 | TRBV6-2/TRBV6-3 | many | CASSYSTLETQYF | TGTGCCAGCAGTTACTCAACCCTAGAGACCCAGTACTTC
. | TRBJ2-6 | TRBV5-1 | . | CASSLARAGANVLTF | TGCGCCAGCAGCTTGGCCCGGGCTGGGGCCAACGTCCTGACTTTC
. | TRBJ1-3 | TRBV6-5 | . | CASSYMAGNTIYF | TGTGCCAGCAGTTACATGGCTGGAAACACCATATATTTT
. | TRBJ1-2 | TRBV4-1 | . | CASSQDEGRYGYTF | TGCGCCAGCAGCCAAGACGAGGGAAGGTATGGCTACACCTTC
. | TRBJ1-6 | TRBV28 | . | CASSSQVSPLHF | TGTGCCAGCTCATCACAGGTATCACCCCTCCACTTT
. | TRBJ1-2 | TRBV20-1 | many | CSARDPWEANYGYTF | TGCAGTGCTAGAGATCCGTGGGAGGCTAACTATGGCTACACCTTC
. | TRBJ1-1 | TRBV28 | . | CASSVGPFEAFF | TGTGCCAGCAGTGTAGGCCCATTCGAAGCTTTCTTT
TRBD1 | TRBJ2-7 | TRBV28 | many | CATLTGETYEQYF | TGTGCCACCCTGACAGGGGAAACCTACGAGCAGTACTTC
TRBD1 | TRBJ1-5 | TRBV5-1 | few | CASSLGDRNQPQHF | TGCGCCAGCAGCTTGGGGGACAGGAATCAGCCCCAGCATTTT
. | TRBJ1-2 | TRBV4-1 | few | CASSQGRNFYGYTF | TGCGCCAGCAGCCAAGGGCGGAATTTCTATGGCTACACCTTC
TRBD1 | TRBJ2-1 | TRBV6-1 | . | CATVDRANEQFF | TGTGCCACCGTGGACAGGGCCAATGAGCAGTTCTTC
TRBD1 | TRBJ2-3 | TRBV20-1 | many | CSARVGPGGSTDTQYF | TGCAGTGCTAGGGTTGGGCCAGGGGGAAGCACAGATACGCAGTATTTT
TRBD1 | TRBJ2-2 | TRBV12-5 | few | CASRGQGEGTGELFF | TGTGCTAGTCGAGGACAGGGGGAAGGCACCGGGGAGCTGTTTTTT
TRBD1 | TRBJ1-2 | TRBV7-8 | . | CASSLDRGGYTF | TGTGCCAGCAGCTTAGACAGGGGAGGCTACACCTTC
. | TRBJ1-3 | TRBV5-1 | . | CASSRDYSGNTIYF | TGCGCCAGCAGCCGTGACTACTCTGGAAACACCATATATTTT
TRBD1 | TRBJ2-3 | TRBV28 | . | CASSSDRGGQYF | TGTGCCAGCAGTAGCGACAGGGGAGGACAGTATTTT
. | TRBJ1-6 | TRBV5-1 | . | CASSPGRTGNSPLHF | TGCGCCAGCAGCCCTGGCCGTACAGGGAATTCACCACTCCACTTT
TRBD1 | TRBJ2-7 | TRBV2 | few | CASSDPGQGVLYEQYF | TGTGCCAGCAGTGACCCTGGACAGGGAGTACTCTACGAGCAGTACTTC
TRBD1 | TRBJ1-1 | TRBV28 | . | CASSLTWTGDDTEAFF | TGTGCCAGCAGTTTAACTTGGACAGGGGATGACACTGAAGCTTTCTTT